What follows are 30 T cell receptor beta chains derived from one specimen sequenced in a study of T cells in Graves' hyperthyroidism and ophthalmopathy. RNA transcripts gave rise to amplified TCR beta CDR3 regions. HTBI primers drove first-round RT-PCR of the TCR CDR3. TCRdb used MiXCR to reprocess the multiplex PCR reads, holding one entry per CDR3 protein. The sample has about 610,000 distinct CDR3 sequences, 16% seen once. Material for sequencing was blood. These receptors came from a woman between 40 and 50 years old with Graves' ophthalmopathy.

This clonotype was observed a few times. The chain employs TRBV9 and TRBJ2-3; D gene uncertain. Per the germline V gene, CDR1 is SGDLS and CDR2 is YYNGEE. The CDR3 is made up of 15 amino acids. V dropped 0 bases and J dropped 0 bases, with 8 bases sitting between them. DNA for the CDR3: TGTGCCAGCAGCGTAGACGGAGACAGCACAGATACGCAGTATTTT. It encodes CASSVDGDSTDTQYF.

The chain has TRBV27 and TRBJ1-1; D gene unclear. Trimming left V 6 bases short and J 10 bases short, with 15 bases between. Germline-derived CDR1 and CDR2 are MNHEY and SMNVEV (reference sequence). The CDR3 length is 12 residues. In nucleotides, the CDR3 is TGTGCCAGCAGCTCGCCCTTGTCGGGAGCTTTCTTT. As protein: CASSSPLSGAFF.

This clonotype has only a few counts. The chain links TRBV20-1 to TRBJ1-4, with D possibly being TRBD1 (5 bases). This CDR3 comprises 14 residues. The germline V gene has CDR1 DFQATT and CDR2 SNEGSKA (reference sequence). V was trimmed by 5 bases and J by 0 bases, leaving 10 bases between them. The CDR3 nucleotides read TGCAGTGCTCCGGACAAATCAACTAATGAAAAACTGTTTTTT. Residues: CSAPDKSTNEKLFF.

This clonotype was found many times. J is TRBJ2-3 and V is TRBV7-9, with 8 bases lining up with TRBD1. The CDR3 runs 15 residues. The ends lost 5 bases at V and 7 bases at J; junction bases unmatched: 11. The V gene's germline CDR1 is SEHNR and CDR2 FQNEAQ (reference sequence). CDR3 region: CASSQGSGTGHTQYF. CDR3 nucleotides: TGTGCCAGCAGCCAGGGGTCCGGGACAGGCCATACGCAGTATTTT.

The chain couples TRBV2 to TRBJ2-3, with D possibly TRBD2 on 5 matching bases. CDR3 length equals 15 residues. Germline CDR1 is SNHLY and CDR2 is FYNNEI. The germline V and J ends were trimmed by 6 bases and 0 bases, with 13 bases remaining between them. This chain's CDR3 is CASRSASPSTDTQYF. CDR3 nucleotide sequence: TGTGCCAGCAGGTCGGCTAGCCCAAGCACAGATACGCAGTATTTT.

This clonotype occurred many times. The V call is TRBV12-3 or TRBV12-4, the J call TRBJ2-7; tentatively, D is TRBD2 (6 bases). V was shortened by 6 bases and J by 9 bases, with 15 bases between the two germline ends. The CDR3 extends over 12 amino acids. Here the CDR3 DNA reads TGTGCCAGCAGCCTATCGCGGGACTCGCAGTACTTC. Its translation: CASSLSRDSQYF.

This clonotype was detected only a few times. The chain links TRBV10-3 to TRBJ1-2; D not resolved. V was cut by 11 bases and J by 6 bases, with 19 bases left in between. Germline V gene data show CDR1 as ENHRY and CDR2 as SYGVKD. This CDR3 has 13 residues. The CDR3 here is CAASSTIGNGYTF. In DNA form, the CDR3 reads TGTGCCGCCTCGTCTACTATCGGGAATGGCTACACCTTC.

The chain couples TRBV6-1 to TRBJ1-2, with 8 nucleotides matching TRBD1. The CDR3 contains 15 residues. Germline CDR1 is MNHNS and CDR2 is SASEGT. Trimming removed 6 bases from V and 4 bases from J; junction bases left unmatched: 10. The DNA for the CDR3 is TGTGCCAGCAGCGAAACCAGGGGGCGAACCTATGGCTACACCTTC. Translated, it gives CASSETRGRTYGYTF.

In DNA form, the CDR3 reads TGTGCCAGCAGCCTCCGGGACGGATCGCAGTATTTT. It codes for CASSLRDGSQYF. The chain uses TRBV7-9 and TRBJ2-3; either TRBD1 or TRBD2 may supply D (5 bases each). In germline, CDR1 is SEHNR, CDR2 FQNEAQ (reference sequence). The CDR3 is made up of 12 amino acids. V lost 5 bases and J 10 bases, leaving 13 bases between the germline ends.

J is TRBJ2-1 and V is TRBV6-2 or TRBV6-3; 10 bases are a match to TRBD2. Germline CDR1 MNHEY, CDR2 SVGEGT. V shed 7 bases and J 15 bases; nucleotides not matched to a gene: 15. This CDR3 spans 14 amino acids. CDR3 coding DNA: TGTGCCAGCAACCTGGCTGGGACTAGCGCCTCGAGGTTCTTC. Encoded protein: CASNLAGTSASRFF.

This clonotype turned up a few times. The chain carries TRBV28 and TRBJ1-5; no clear D gene. Per the germline V gene, CDR1 is MDHEN and CDR2 is SYDVKM. CDR3 length equals 15 residues. Between the trimmed V and J ends, which lost 3 bases and 3 bases, there was a span of 12 bases. The CDR3 protein is CASSFRWETNQPQHF. The CDR3 region has the DNA TGTGCCAGCAGTTTTCGGTGGGAGACCAATCAGCCCCAGCATTTT.

This clonotype was observed a handful of times. V is TRBV29-1 and J is TRBJ2-1, with D perhaps TRBD1 (6 bases). V lost 6 bases, J lost 6 bases, and 12 bases lay in between. The length of the CDR3 is 12 residues. Germline CDR1 reads SQVTM; CDR2 reads ANQGSEA. CDR3 region: CSVKGVGNEQFF. The CDR3 DNA sequence: TGCAGCGTGAAGGGGGTAGGCAATGAGCAGTTCTTC.

This clonotype was detected many times. This rearrangement joins TRBV28 to TRBJ1-1; D ambiguous. CDR3 length equals 15 residues. Germline V gives CDR1 MDHEN, CDR2 SYDVKM. The ends were cut back, 7 bases at V and 6 bases at J, with 21 bases in the middle. The CDR3, as DNA: TGTGCCAGCATCCCCACGGACTTTGCGTCCGCTGAAGCTTTCTTT. It is translated as CASIPTDFASAEAFF.

There are many counts of this clonotype. This chain links TRBV2 with TRBJ2-3; D uncertain. Germline CDR1 is SNHLY and CDR2 is FYNNEI. The V end was cut by 3 bases, the J end by 6 bases, with 10 bases between. The CDR3 is 13 amino acids. CDR3: CASSDLGPDTQYF. The CDR3 DNA sequence: TGTGCCAGCAGTGATCTAGGACCCGATACGCAGTATTTT.

The rearrangement uses TRBV29-1 and TRBJ1-1, with D hard to call. The germline gives CDR1 SQVTM, CDR2 ANQGSEA. CDR3 length: 14 amino acids. DNA of the CDR3: TGCAACGCAGAGGTCAGAGGATTTAATCCTGAAGCTTTCTTT. Translating it yields CNAEVRGFNPEAFF.

This chain links TRBV30 with TRBJ2-3; 13 positions match TRBD2. V lost 6 bases to trimming and J lost 4 bases; unmatched junction nucleotides: 4. CDR1 is GTSNPN, CDR2 SVGIG, per germline (reference sequence). The CDR3 contains 14 residues. CDR3 protein: CACRLAGGSDTQYF. The CDR3, as DNA: TGTGCCTGTCGACTAGCGGGGGGATCAGATACGCAGTATTTT.

With regard to this clonotype: This may arise from a read error, as a much more abundant clone is one base away. The chain couples TRBV28 to TRBJ2-7, with 10 bases fitting TRBD1. J lost 2 bases, V lost 5 bases, and 6 bases had no gene match. The germline gives CDR1 MDHEN, CDR2 SYDVKM. This CDR3 is 15 amino acids long. DNA of the CDR3: TGTGCCAGCAGTGAGGACAGGGGGTCACCCTACGAGCAGTACTTC. As protein: CASSEDRGSPYEQYF.

On this clonotype: A junction boundary mismatches the germline segment, possibly from a read error. The CDR3, as DNA: TGCACCAGCAGCCGGGGGACTAGCGGGGACACAGATACGCAGTATTTT. Residues: CTSSRGTSGDTDTQYF. V and J are TRBV5-1 and TRBJ2-3; 13 nucleotides match TRBD2. This CDR3 has 16 residues. CDR1 is SGHRS and CDR2 is YFSETQ in the germline V gene. The whole variable domain, filled in from reference TRBV5-1 and TRBJ2-3, reads KAGVTQTPRYLIKTRGQQVTLSCSPISGHRSVSWYQQTPGQGLQFLFEYFSETQRNKGNFPGRFSGRQFSNSRSEMNVSTLELGDSALYLCTSSRGTSGDTDTQYFGPGTRLTVL.

The CDR3 here is CASRSDRGHEQYF. For the CDR3, the DNA is TGTGCCAGCAGATCGGACAGAGGCCACGAGCAGTACTTC. V is TRBV6-1 and J is TRBJ2-7; TRBD1 might be the D (6 bases). The CDR3 is made up of 13 amino acids. Germline CDR1 is MNHNS and CDR2 is SASEGT. V lost 6 bases and J 5 bases, leaving 14 bases between the germline ends.

This clonotype was recorded many times. The chain has TRBV2 and TRBJ2-2; D is uncertain. Trimming stripped 1 base from V and 4 bases from J, with 7 bases between. The CDR3 covers 14 residues. Per germline, CDR1 SNHLY and CDR2 FYNNEI. The DNA for the CDR3 is TGTGCCAGCAGTGAAGGCGTAGTCACCGGGGAGCTGTTTTTT. The encoded protein is CASSEGVVTGELFF.

At least ten counts were recorded for this clonotype. The chain couples TRBV18 to TRBJ2-5; D might be TRBD1 (6 bases). Trimming removed 6 bases at V and 2 bases at J, with 16 bases between. Germline CDR1 is KGHSH and CDR2 is LQKENI. The CDR3 is 15 residues long. The CDR3 nucleotides are TGTGCCAGCTCCCCGGCTGGACAGCATCAAGAGACCCAGTACTTC. Its translation is CASSPAGQHQETQYF.

This clonotype was picked up many times. This chain joins TRBV5-6 and TRBJ2-3; 9 bases align to TRBD2. Trimming removed 2 bases from V and 2 bases from J; junction bases left unmatched: 9. CDR1 SGHDT and CDR2 YYEEEE come from the germline V gene. This CDR3 spans 17 amino acids. CDR3 region: CASSFSGGLSPTDTQYF. DNA for the CDR3: TGTGCCAGCAGCTTCAGCGGGGGGCTCTCCCCCACAGATACGCAGTATTTT.

There are many counts of this clonotype. This chain connects TRBV11-2 to TRBJ2-5, with unresolved D. CDR1 and CDR2 from the germline V gene are SGHAT and FQNNGV. V gave up 1 base and J gave up 0 bases, with 3 bases separating them. The CDR3 extends over 13 amino acids. The chain's CDR3 is CASSLGDQETQYF. As DNA, the CDR3 is TGTGCCAGCAGCTTAGGGGACCAAGAGACCCAGTACTTC.

This rearrangement joins TRBV28 to TRBJ2-3; the D gene is possibly TRBD2 (5 bases). V shed 5 bases and J shed 8 bases, with 11 bases lying between them. Germline CDR1 reads MDHEN; CDR2 reads SYDVKM. This CDR3 comprises 12 residues. CDR3 sequence (DNA): TGTGCCAGCAGTACTAGTCTAGGTACGCAGTATTTT. Residues: CASSTSLGTQYF.

This clonotype was seen at least ten times. The chain recombines TRBV10-2 with TRBJ2-2, with D uncertain. Germline V gives CDR1 WSHSY, CDR2 SAAADI. CDR3 length: 15 amino acids. The germline V and J ends were trimmed by 0 bases and 4 bases, with 9 bases remaining between them. CDR3 amino acids: CASSESSFGTGELFF. The CDR3, as DNA: TGCGCCAGCAGTGAGTCTAGCTTCGGCACCGGGGAGCTGTTTTTT.

This clonotype was observed at least ten times. The rearrangement links TRBV6-1 to TRBJ1-5, with D unclear. Looked up from germline, CDR1 is MNHNS and CDR2 is SASEGT. This CDR3 region has 11 residues. Trimming removed 7 bases from V and 4 bases from J, with 5 bases in between. CDR3 residues: CASKGNQPQHF. For the CDR3, the DNA is TGTGCCAGCAAGGGAAATCAGCCCCAGCATTTT.

This clonotype came up many times. The chain is built from TRBV7-9 and TRBJ2-1; 8 positions match TRBD2. V lost 3 bases and J lost 1; bases outside the gene matches: 8. The CDR3 is 17 residues long. Germline CDR1 SEHNR, CDR2 FQNEAQ (reference sequence). The DNA of the CDR3 is TGTGCCAGCAGCTTCCCCTTGCGGGGGGATTCCTACAATGAGCAGTTCTTC. As protein: CASSFPLRGDSYNEQFF.

This clonotype was detected ten times or more. This chain joins TRBV7-2 and TRBJ2-7, with D hard to call. Germline V gene sequence: CDR1 SGHTA, CDR2 FQGNSA. CDR3 length equals 12 residues. Deletions cut 0 bases from V and 6 bases from J, with 6 bases between. This CDR3 is CASSLATREQYF. The CDR3 coding sequence is TGTGCCAGCAGCTTAGCGACGCGCGAGCAGTACTTC.

The table lists this clonotype with many counts. The V gene is TRBV5-1, the J gene TRBJ2-3; 13 nucleotides agree with TRBD2. The CDR3 is made up of 18 amino acids. J lost 2 bases, V lost 1 base, and 7 bases had no gene match. Germline V gene sequence: CDR1 SGHRS, CDR2 YFSETQ. DNA of the CDR3: TGCGCCAGCAGCTTGTGGTGGACTAGCGGGAGAGACACAGATACGCAGTATTTT. Amino acids: CASSLWWTSGRDTDTQYF.

This clonotype appeared many times. The chain has TRBV7-2 and TRBJ2-5; 9 bases agree with TRBD1. J was trimmed by 4 bases and V by 2 bases; bases with no gene match: 8. This CDR3 contains 16 residues. The germline V gene has CDR1 SGHTA and CDR2 FQGNSA. CDR3 bases: TGTGCCAGCAGCTTACGTGGGGACAGGGTTGGAGAGACCCAGTACTTC. Its protein is CASSLRGDRVGETQYF.